A single sample gave rise to the 10 T cell receptor beta chains below, sequenced in a study of shared clonotypes between healthy human individuals. Profiling relied on immunoSEQ multiplex PCR, and the TCRdb table lists in-frame clones only, not all of them. The data contain approximately 500,000 clones, approximately 79% of them singletons. The sequenced sample consisted of PBMCs. The receptor set was obtained from a woman aged 35 to 49 in good health. Some clones in this sample may be carry-over from other donors' samples.

This clone has a handful of counts. V is TRBV28 and J is TRBJ2-1; no firm D call. Germline CDR1 is MDHEN and CDR2 is SYDVKM. This CDR3 region has 15 residues. Trimming took 6 bases from V and 7 from J, leaving 19 bases between them. The CDR3 DNA reads as TGTGCCAGCAGCCCCCCCGGAACCCAGGCGAATGAGCAGTTCTTC. Its translation: CASSPPGTQANEQFF.

The chain employs TRBV28 and TRBJ1-1; D unresolved. Germline V gene sequence: CDR1 MDHEN, CDR2 SYDVKM. Trimming removed 3 bases from V and 0 bases from J, with 8 bases in between. The CDR3 has 14 amino acids. The CDR3 here is CASSFPGMNTEAFF. The CDR3 region has the DNA TGTGCCAGCAGTTTCCCGGGTATGAACACTGAAGCTTTCTTT.

The rearrangement links TRBV6-5 to TRBJ1-4, with D possibly matching TRBD1 (5 bases). CDR1 is MNHEY, CDR2 SVGAGI, per germline. The CDR3 runs 15 residues. V lost 6 bases, J lost 4 bases, and 15 bases lay in between. The CDR3 bases are TGTGCCAGCAGCAACTTCCGGGACGGTAATGAAAAACTGTTTTTT. Its protein is CASSNFRDGNEKLFF.

The J gene is TRBJ2-7, the V gene TRBV25-1; the D gene is possibly TRBD2 (5 bases). The CDR3 is 15 residues long. Per the germline V gene, CDR1 is MGHDK and CDR2 is SYGVNS. V gave up 5 bases and J gave up 1 base, with 15 bases separating them. CDR3 region: CASSNAGIQSYEQYF. Here the CDR3 DNA reads TGTGCCAGCAGTAACGCCGGGATCCAATCCTACGAGCAGTACTTC.

This clone occurred a few times. V and J are TRBV6-6 and TRBJ1-3; D is undetermined. Looked up from germline, CDR1 is MNHNY and CDR2 is SVGAGI (reference sequence). V gave up 6 bases and J gave up 8 bases, with 14 bases separating them. CDR3 length: 13 amino acids. Here the CDR3 reads CASSRTLRDTIYF. CDR3 nucleotide sequence: TGTGCCAGCAGCCGTACACTGCGGGACACCATATATTTT.

The J gene is TRBJ1-2, the V gene TRBV5-1; 8 nucleotides align to TRBD1. CDR3 length: 19 amino acids. The V gene's germline CDR1 is SGHRS and CDR2 YFSETQ. The J segment lost 6 bases and the V segment lost 4 bases, leaving 23 bases of the junction unmatched. CDR3 residues: CASSQTPIGTGSIAHGYTF. Written as DNA, the CDR3 is TGCGCCAGCAGCCAAACACCAATCGGGACAGGATCTATTGCTCATGGCTACACCTTC.

The DNA of the CDR3 is TGCGCCAGCAGCATGGTGACGGGACCCAACACTGAAGCTTTCTTT. This translates into CASSMVTGPNTEAFF. V is TRBV5-1 and J is TRBJ1-1, with a tentative D call TRBD1 (5 bases). Germline lookup yields CDR1 SGHRS and CDR2 YFSETQ. This CDR3 contains 15 residues. The V end lost 4 bases, the J end lost 2 bases, and 15 bases lay between the germline ends.

This chain joins TRBV7-3 and TRBJ2-1; D might be TRBD2 (5 bases). Trimming took off 3 bases at V and 5 bases at J, with 8 bases between the two ends. The CDR3 is made up of 13 amino acids. The germline gives CDR1 SGHTA, CDR2 FQGTGA. The CDR3 is CASSLDGNNEQFF. In nucleotides, the CDR3 is TGTGCCAGCAGCTTGGACGGGAACAATGAGCAGTTCTTC. Using reference TRBV7-3 and TRBJ2-1 for the parts outside the CDR3, the full variable domain is GAGVSQTPSNKVTEKGKYVELRCDPISGHTALYWYRQSLGQGPEFLIYFQGTGAADDSGLPNDRFFAVRPEGSVSTLKIQRTERGDSAVYLCASSLDGNNEQFFGPGTRLTVL.

The J gene is TRBJ2-7, the V gene TRBV28, with D uncertain. V lost 3 bases, J lost 7 bases, and 10 bases lay in between. There are 12 residues in the CDR3. Germline V gene sequence: CDR1 MDHEN, CDR2 SYDVKM. CDR3 in DNA: TGTGCCAGCAGTTTGGAAGGGCGGGAGCAGTACTTC. Amino acid sequence: CASSLEGREQYF.

V usage is TRBV9 and J usage is TRBJ2-5, with 7 bases that match TRBD2. Trimming cost V 1 base and J 4 bases; bases outside gene matches: 10. Germline V gene data show CDR1 as SGDLS and CDR2 as YYNGEE. CDR3 size: 16 residues. The CDR3 is CASSVQSGASLETQYF. Here the CDR3 DNA reads TGTGCCAGCAGCGTACAGAGCGGGGCTTCCCTAGAGACCCAGTACTTC.